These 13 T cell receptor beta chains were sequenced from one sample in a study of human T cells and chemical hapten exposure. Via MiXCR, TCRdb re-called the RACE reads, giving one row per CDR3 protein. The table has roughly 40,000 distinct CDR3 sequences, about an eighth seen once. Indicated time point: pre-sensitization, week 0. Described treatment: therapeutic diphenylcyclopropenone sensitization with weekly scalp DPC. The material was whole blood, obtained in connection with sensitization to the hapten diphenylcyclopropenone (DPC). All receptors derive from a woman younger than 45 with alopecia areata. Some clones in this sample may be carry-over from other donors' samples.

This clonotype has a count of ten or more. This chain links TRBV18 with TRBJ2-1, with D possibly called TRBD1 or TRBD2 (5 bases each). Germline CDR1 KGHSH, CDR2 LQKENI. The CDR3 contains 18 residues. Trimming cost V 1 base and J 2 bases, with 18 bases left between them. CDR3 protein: CASSPRPPGGVTYNEQFF. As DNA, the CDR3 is TGTGCCAGCTCACCACGACCCCCTGGGGGAGTTACCTACAATGAGCAGTTCTTC.

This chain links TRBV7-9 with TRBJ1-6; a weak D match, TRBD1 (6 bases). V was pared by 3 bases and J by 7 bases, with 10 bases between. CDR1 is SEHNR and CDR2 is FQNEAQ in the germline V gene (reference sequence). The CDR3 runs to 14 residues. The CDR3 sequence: CASSFGQSNSPLHF. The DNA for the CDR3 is TGTGCCAGCAGCTTTGGACAGAGCAATTCACCCCTCCACTTT.

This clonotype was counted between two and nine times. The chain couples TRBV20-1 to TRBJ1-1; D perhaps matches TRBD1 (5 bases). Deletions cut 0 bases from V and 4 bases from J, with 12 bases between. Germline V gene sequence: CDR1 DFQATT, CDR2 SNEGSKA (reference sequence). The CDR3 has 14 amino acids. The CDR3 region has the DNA TGCAGTGCTAGAGAAGAGGGGAGAGGCACTGAAGCTTTCTTT. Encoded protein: CSAREEGRGTEAFF.

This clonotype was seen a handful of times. The CDR3 region has the DNA TGCGCCAGCAGCTTGGTGGGACAGAGCTACAATGAGCAGTTCTTC. The encoded protein is CASSLVGQSYNEQFF. The chain uses TRBV5-1 and TRBJ2-1; TRBD1 agrees at 7 bases. J gave up 3 bases and V 0 bases, and 3 bases lay outside the gene matches. From germline, CDR1 is SGHRS and CDR2 YFSETQ. The CDR3 loop spans 15 amino acids.

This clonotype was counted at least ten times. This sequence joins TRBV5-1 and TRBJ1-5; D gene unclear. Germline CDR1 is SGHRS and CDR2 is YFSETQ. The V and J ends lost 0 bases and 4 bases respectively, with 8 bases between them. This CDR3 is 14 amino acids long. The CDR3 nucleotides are TGCGCCAGCAGCTTGGGGCCGGGTAATCAGCCCCAGCATTTT. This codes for CASSLGPGNQPQHF.

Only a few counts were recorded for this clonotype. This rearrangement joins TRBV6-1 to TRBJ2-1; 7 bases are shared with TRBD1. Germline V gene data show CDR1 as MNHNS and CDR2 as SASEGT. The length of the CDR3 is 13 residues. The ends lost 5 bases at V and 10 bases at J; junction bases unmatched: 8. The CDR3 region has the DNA TGTGCCAGCAGTAAAAGGACAGGCTACGAGCAGTTCTTC. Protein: CASSKRTGYEQFF.

CDR3 in amino acids: CASSLLLGKSTEAFF. CDR3 coding DNA: TGTGCCAGCAGCTTATTATTAGGGAAGAGCACTGAAGCTTTCTTT. The chain combines TRBV7-9 with TRBJ1-1; the D is unclear. The germline CDR1 and CDR2 sequences are SEHNR and FQNEAQ (reference sequence). This CDR3 is built from 15 residues. V lost 2 bases, J lost 4 bases, and 14 bases lay in between.

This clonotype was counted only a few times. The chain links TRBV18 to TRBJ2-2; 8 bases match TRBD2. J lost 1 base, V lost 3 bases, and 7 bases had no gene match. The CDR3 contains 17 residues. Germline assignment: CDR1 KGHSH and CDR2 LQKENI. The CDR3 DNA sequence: TGTGCCAGCTCACCGATTAGCGGGAACCAGAACACCGGGGAGCTGTTTTTT. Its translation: CASSPISGNQNTGELFF.

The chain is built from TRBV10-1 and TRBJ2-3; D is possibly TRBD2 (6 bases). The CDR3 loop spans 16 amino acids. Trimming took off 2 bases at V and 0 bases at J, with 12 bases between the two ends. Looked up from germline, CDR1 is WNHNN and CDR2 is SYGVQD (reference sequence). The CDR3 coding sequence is TGCGCCAGCAGTGAGGGGGGGAGTTTGAGCACAGATACGCAGTATTTT. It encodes CASSEGGSLSTDTQYF.

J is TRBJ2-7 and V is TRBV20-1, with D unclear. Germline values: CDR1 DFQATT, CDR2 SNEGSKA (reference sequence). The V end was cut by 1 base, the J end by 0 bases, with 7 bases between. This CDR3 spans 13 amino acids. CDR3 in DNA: TGCAGTGCTAGAGTAATCGACTCCTACGAGCAGTACTTC. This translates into CSARVIDSYEQYF.

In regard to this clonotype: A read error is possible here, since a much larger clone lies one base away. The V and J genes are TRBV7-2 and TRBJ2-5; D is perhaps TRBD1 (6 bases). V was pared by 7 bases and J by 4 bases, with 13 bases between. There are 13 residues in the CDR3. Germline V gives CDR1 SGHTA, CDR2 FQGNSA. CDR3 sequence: CASTGDNVETQYF. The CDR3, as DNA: TGTGCCAGCACCGGGGACAACGTAGAGACCCAGTACTTC.

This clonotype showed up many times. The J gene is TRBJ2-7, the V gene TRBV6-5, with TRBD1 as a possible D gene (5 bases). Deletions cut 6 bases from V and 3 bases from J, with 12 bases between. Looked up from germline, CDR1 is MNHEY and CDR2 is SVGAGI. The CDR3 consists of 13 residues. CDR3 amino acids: CASSPLQGYEQYF. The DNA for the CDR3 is TGTGCCAGCAGCCCACTTCAGGGCTACGAGCAGTACTTC.

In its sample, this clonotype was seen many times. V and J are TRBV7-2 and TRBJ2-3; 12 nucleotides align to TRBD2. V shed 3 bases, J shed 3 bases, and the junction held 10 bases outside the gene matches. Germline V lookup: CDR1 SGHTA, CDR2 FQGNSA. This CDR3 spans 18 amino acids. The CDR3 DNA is TGTGCCAGCAGCTTGGTACTAGCGGGAGGACGGAGTACAGATACGCAGTATTTT. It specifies CASSLVLAGGRSTDTQYF.